This T cell receptor (beta chain) was sequenced in a study of T cells in Graves' hyperthyroidism and ophthalmopathy. Patients aged 18 to 65 with hyperthyroidism were newly diagnosed, with duration under 2 months. The diagnoses drew upon clinical symptoms, serum thyroxine and TRAb, thyroid ultrasound and orbital computed tomography. RNA transcripts were the template for amplifying TCR beta CDR3 regions. First-round RT-PCR with HTBI primers amplified the TCR CDR3 region. One entry per CDR3 protein, called by TCRdb with MiXCR from the multiplex PCR reads. The sample includes around 350,000 distinct CDR3 sequences, around a sixth of them seen just once. This TCR was sampled from a woman under 30 with Graves' hyperthyroidism that later progressed to Graves' ophthalmopathy. The material sequenced was blood.

The CDR3 loop reads CASSLSSAGGYTF. The CDR3 coding sequence is TGTGCCAGCAGCTTGTCAAGCGCGGGTGGCTACACCTTC. The rearrangement links TRBV5-6 to TRBJ1-2, with no clear D. Trimming stripped 1 base from V and 7 bases from J, with 11 bases between. CDR1 and CDR2 from the germline V gene are SGHDT and YYEEEE. This CDR3 contains 13 residues.